This T cell receptor beta chain emerged from a study of blood T cells in healthy people across ages. Through a sample-barcoded 5' primer and a J-beta primer mix, a second PCR was run for about 6 to 12 cycles. Each cDNA molecule carried a tag from a template-switch adaptor that contained 12 random nucleotides. CDR3-containing paired-end reads numbered at least 2.5 million in each sample. TCRdb analysed the 5' RACE reads with MiXCR anew, one entry per CDR3 protein. The top ten hold over 15% of the sample, which has 550,000 to 800,000 distinct CDR3 sequences, about 30% seen once. Germline CDR1 MNHEY, CDR2 SVGAGI. Trimming removed 11 bases from V and 12 bases from J; junction bases left unmatched: 15. This CDR3 comprises 13 residues. This clonotype appeared a few times. Its antigen is unidentified. Findings and limits, study-wide: Aged donors had fewer naive CD4+ cells and lower diversity than long-lived donors.

The chain recombines TRBV6-5 with TRBJ2-1, with TRBD2 matching over 8 bases. Specimen: blood. The clonotype originates from a woman of 80 years or more in good health. DNA for the CDR3: TGTGCCCGACGTCCCGGGACTAGATTGAGGCAGTTCTTC. Protein sequence: CARRPGTRLRQFF.